These 30 T cell receptor beta chains came from one sample sequenced in a study of T cell responses to AZD1222 COVID-19 vaccine. The data were produced by immunoSEQ multiplex PCR, yet TCRdb's version contains in-frame clones alone and is incomplete. The sample contains under 150,000 clones, around 90% of which appear only once. The sequences come from peripheral blood, collected 28 days after the second AZD1222 dose. These receptors all stem from an adult who received the AZD1222 COVID-19 vaccine.

V is TRBV20-1 and J is TRBJ2-3; D gene unclear. This CDR3 is built from 11 residues. CDR1 and CDR2 (germline): DFQATT, SNEGSKA (reference sequence). Trimming took off 1 base at V and 7 bases at J, with 6 bases between the two ends. CDR3 coding DNA: TGCAGTGCTAGAGTCAGGAATACGCAGTATTTT. Its protein product is CSARVRNTQYF.

The chain combines TRBV7-9 with TRBJ1-1; D not certain. The CDR3 consists of 12 residues. The germline gives CDR1 SEHNR, CDR2 FQNEAQ (reference sequence). The V end lost 5 bases, the J end lost 6 bases, and 10 bases lay between the germline ends. This CDR3 reads CASSLETAEAFF. The CDR3 nucleotides are TGTGCCAGCAGCCTGGAGACTGCTGAAGCTTTCTTT.

The chain has TRBV7-2 and TRBJ1-5; TRBD1 matches at 7 bases. The V gene end was trimmed by 1 base and the J gene end by 6 bases; junction bases not matched to a gene: 6. The CDR3 covers 15 residues. Germline lookup yields CDR1 SGHTA and CDR2 FQGNSA. CDR3 in DNA: TGTGCCAGCAGCTTAGGAGACAGGGTGCGTCAGCCCCAGCATTTT. It specifies CASSLGDRVRQPQHF.

The J gene is TRBJ2-7, the V gene TRBV5-1; D may be TRBD2 (7 bases). Germline CDR1 is SGHRS and CDR2 is YFSETQ. Trimming stripped 4 bases from V and 3 bases from J, with 14 bases between. The CDR3 has 14 amino acids. CDR3 in amino acids: CASSGGANFYEQYF. The CDR3 nucleotides are TGCGCCAGCAGCGGGGGGGCTAATTTCTACGAGCAGTACTTC.

The chain is built from TRBV10-3 and TRBJ2-3, with TRBD1 identical over 9 bases. The CDR3 is 16 amino acids. Germline V lookup: CDR1 ENHRY, CDR2 SYGVKD. Trimming at V came to 5 bases and at J to 3 bases, leaving 9 bases not matched to a gene. Written as DNA, the CDR3 is TGTGCCATCAGTCCCGGGACAGGGATAGTAACAGATACGCAGTATTTT. Protein product: CAISPGTGIVTDTQYF.

In regard to this clone: In the same sample, other DNA sequences code for this CDR3. The V and J genes are TRBV30 and TRBJ1-2; D uncertain. There are 13 residues in the CDR3. The V gene's germline CDR1 is GTSNPN and CDR2 SVGIG (reference sequence). V was pared by 0 bases and J by 0 bases, with 5 bases between. Written as DNA, the CDR3 is TGTGCCTGGAGTGTAGGTTCTAACTATGGCTACACCTTC. Translated, it gives CAWSVGSNYGYTF. The complete variable domain, with remaining parts taken from reference TRBV30 and TRBJ1-2, reads SQTIHQWPATLVQPVGSPLSLECTVEGTSNPNLYWYRQAAGRGLQLLFYSVGIGQISSEVPQNLSASRPQDRQFILSSKKLLLSDSGFYLCAWSVGSNYGYTFGSGTRLTVV.

The genes are TRBV7-9 and TRBJ2-3; TRBD1 matches at 11 bases. This CDR3 region has 15 residues. J was trimmed by 4 bases and V by 3 bases; bases with no gene match: 3. Germline CDR1 SEHNR, CDR2 FQNEAQ (reference sequence). In DNA form, the CDR3 reads TGTGCCAGCAGCTTTACGGGACAGGGGGCAGATACGCAGTATTTT. It encodes CASSFTGQGADTQYF.

This chain joins TRBV6-2 or TRBV6-3 and TRBJ1-5; D remains unclear. Trimming left V 2 bases short and J 0 bases short, with 5 bases between. Germline assignment: CDR1 MNHEY and CDR2 SVGEGT. The length of the CDR3 is 14 residues. The CDR3 DNA reads TGTGCCAGCAGTTACGTGAGTAGCAATCAGCCCCAGCATTTT. It translates to CASSYVSSNQPQHF.

The chain uses TRBV14 and TRBJ2-5; 10 bases are shared with TRBD2. V trimming: 4 bases; J trimming: 3 bases; junction bases outside the gene matches: 14. The CDR3 is 18 residues long. Germline-derived CDR1 and CDR2 are SGHDN and FVKESK. The CDR3, as DNA: TGTGCCAGCAGCCGATGGCCGCGAGCGGGGGGGAACAAAGAGACCCAGTACTTC. Translated: CASSRWPRAGGNKETQYF.

CDR3 protein: CASSSTQGANTGELFF. The CDR3 DNA is TGCGCCAGCAGCTCGACACAGGGGGCAAACACCGGGGAGCTGTTTTTT. The chain carries TRBV5-1 and TRBJ2-2; TRBD1 matches at 9 bases. The CDR3 covers 16 residues. Germline CDR1 and CDR2: SGHRS and YFSETQ. The J segment lost 2 bases and the V segment lost 3 bases, leaving 5 bases of the junction unmatched.

This clone was observed a single time. V is TRBV3-1 (or the pseudogene TRBV3-2) and J is TRBJ1-1, with 9 bases aligning to TRBD1. Germline V lookup: CDR1 LGHDT, CDR2 YNNKEL (reference sequence). The ends lost 4 bases at V and 5 bases at J; junction bases unmatched: 5. The CDR3 is 14 amino acids. CDR3 coding DNA: TGTGCCAGCAGCCGCAACAGGGGGCAGACTGAAGCTTTCTTT. This gives the protein CASSRNRGQTEAFF.

The gene calls are TRBV7-9 and TRBJ2-3; D is unresolved. The CDR3 spans 13 residues. Per germline, CDR1 SEHNR and CDR2 FQNEAQ (reference sequence). V lost 4 bases and J lost 4, with 9 bases in between. The CDR3 reads CASSYQGSDTQYF. For the CDR3, the DNA is TGTGCCAGCAGCTATCAAGGGTCAGATACGCAGTATTTT.

The CDR3 coding sequence is TGTGCCAGCAGCTTGAACTGGGGGACAGCCGATCTAAATGAAAAACTGTTTTTT. Encoded protein: CASSLNWGTADLNEKLFF. The chain employs TRBV5-8 and TRBJ1-4, with 7 bases that match TRBD1. Germline trimming cut 1 base from V and 5 bases from J; bases unmatched to any gene: 14. The CDR3 extends over 18 amino acids. Germline V CDR1 and CDR2: SGHTS, YDEGEE.

The chain combines TRBV10-3 with TRBJ1-1; possible D gene TRBD1, 6 bases. CDR3 length: 13 amino acids. V lost 11 bases and J lost 4, with 17 bases in between. Germline values: CDR1 ENHRY, CDR2 SYGVKD. In DNA form, the CDR3 reads TGTGCCGCCGCGGGGGGCACGGGCACTGAAGCTTTCTTT. The encoded protein is CAAAGGTGTEAFF.

The V gene is TRBV6-5, the J gene TRBJ1-4, with a weak D call TRBD1 (6 bases). Per the germline V gene, CDR1 is MNHEY and CDR2 is SVGAGI. V lost 8 bases and J lost 7, with 17 bases in between. The CDR3 extends over 14 amino acids. CDR3 nucleotide sequence: TGTGCCAGCTGCCCCCGGGGGGCAGGTGAAAAACTGTTTTTT. It specifies CASCPRGAGEKLFF.

This clone appeared once. This rearrangement joins TRBV6-1 to TRBJ2-5; D assignment may be TRBD1 or TRBD2 (6 bases each). V lost 0 bases and J lost 1, with 21 bases in between. This CDR3 is built from 19 residues. Germline CDR1 and CDR2: MNHNS and SASEGT. The CDR3 bases are TGTGCCAGCAGTGAAGCGCTTCTTCACACGGGGGCCTCCCAAGAGACCCAGTACTTC. Its protein is CASSEALLHTGASQETQYF.

V gene TRBV27 combines with J gene TRBJ1-5, with a tentative D call TRBD1 (6 bases). The CDR3 sequence is 16 residues long. V was trimmed by 5 bases and J by 3 bases, leaving 17 bases between them. CDR1 is MNHEY and CDR2 is SMNVEV in the germline V gene (reference sequence). The CDR3 reads CASSPQGRGANQPQHF. CDR3 sequence (DNA): TGTGCCAGCAGTCCACAAGGGAGGGGGGCCAATCAGCCCCAGCATTTT.

The chain carries TRBV5-1 and TRBJ2-5; no clear D. V was cut by 3 bases and J by 1 base, with 7 bases left in between. The germline V gene has CDR1 SGHRS and CDR2 YFSETQ. The CDR3 consists of 13 residues. The CDR3 loop is CASSSHVQETQYF. The CDR3 bases are TGCGCCAGCAGCTCTCATGTCCAAGAGACCCAGTACTTC.

The gene calls are TRBV12-3 or TRBV12-4 and TRBJ2-5, with unresolved D. Trimming pared 5 bases from V and 5 bases from J, leaving 12 bases between. The CDR3 is 13 residues long. The CDR3 region is CASSPDLLETQYF. Here the CDR3 DNA reads TGTGCCAGCAGTCCTGACTTGCTTGAGACCCAGTACTTC.

Only one count was recorded for this clone. V is TRBV11-1 and J is TRBJ1-1; 8 bases map to TRBD1. Germline trimming cut 5 bases from V and 5 bases from J; bases unmatched to any gene: 13. Germline V gene sequence: CDR1 SGHAT, CDR2 FQDESV (reference sequence). CDR3 size: 16 residues. This CDR3 reads CASSRTIRQGATEAFF. The CDR3 DNA reads as TGTGCCAGCAGCCGCACCATTAGGCAGGGGGCTACTGAAGCTTTCTTT.

The V and J genes are TRBV5-1 and TRBJ2-3; D possibly matches TRBD1 or TRBD2 (6 bases each). The CDR3 has 13 amino acids. Germline CDR1 is SGHRS and CDR2 is YFSETQ. With 7 bases removed from V and 0 bases from J, the gap between germline ends came to 9 bases. CDR3 in amino acids: CASGGQSTDTQYF. CDR3 nucleotide sequence: TGCGCCAGCGGGGGGCAGAGCACAGATACGCAGTATTTT.

This sequence joins TRBV29-1 and TRBJ1-1; D is unclear. Per germline, CDR1 SQVTM and CDR2 ANQGSEA. CDR3 length: 13 amino acids. The V end was cut by 6 bases, the J end by 0 bases, with 11 bases between. The CDR3 DNA reads as TGCAGCGTGGCGGGTTCCATGAACACTGAAGCTTTCTTT. This translates into CSVAGSMNTEAFF.

The rearrangement joins TRBV4-1 to TRBJ2-1; 8 nucleotides match TRBD2. The germline V gene has CDR1 MGHRA and CDR2 YSYEKL. V shed 2 bases and J 7 bases; nucleotides not matched to a gene: 22. The CDR3 is 20 amino acids. The CDR3: CASSQLGRGATTIKVNEQFF. CDR3 coding DNA: TGCGCCAGCAGCCAACTGGGGCGGGGGGCGACGACCATTAAAGTTAATGAGCAGTTCTTC.

The chain joins TRBV11-2 to TRBJ1-2; D is undetermined. This CDR3 has 16 amino acids. V was trimmed by 5 bases and J by 4 bases, leaving 20 bases between them. Germline V lookup: CDR1 SGHAT, CDR2 FQNNGV. The CDR3 sequence is CASSTDRKLRSYGYTF. DNA for the CDR3: TGTGCCAGCAGCACTGACCGAAAACTTCGCAGCTATGGCTACACCTTC.

The chain carries TRBV4-3 and TRBJ1-6; D remains unclear. Germline V CDR1 and CDR2: LGHNA, YSLEER. V was cut by 4 bases and J by 8 bases, with 12 bases left in between. This CDR3 region has 14 residues. CDR3 sequence: CASSPVDTYSPLHF. The CDR3 bases are TGCGCCAGCAGCCCCGTAGACACCTATTCACCCCTCCACTTT.

J is TRBJ2-1 and V is TRBV29-1, with TRBD2 matching over 10 bases. Trimming took 7 bases from V and 3 from J; bases not matched to a gene: 9. Germline V gene sequence: CDR1 SQVTM, CDR2 ANQGSEA. There are 15 residues in the CDR3. CDR3 coding DNA: TGCAGCGCCCGGACTAGCGGAATCAACTACAATGAGCAGTTCTTC. Amino acid sequence: CSARTSGINYNEQFF.

The chain uses TRBV5-1 and TRBJ2-3, with TRBD1 as a possible D gene (7 bases). CDR1 is SGHRS and CDR2 is YFSETQ in the germline V gene. The CDR3 loop spans 15 amino acids. Trimming took 3 bases from V and 3 from J, leaving 14 bases between them. Here the CDR3 DNA reads TGCGCCAGCAGCTCCCGTCAGGGGGGTACAGATACGCAGTATTTT. This codes for CASSSRQGGTDTQYF.

The chain employs TRBV27 and TRBJ1-2; 10 nucleotides match TRBD1. Trimming removed 3 bases from V and 6 bases from J; junction bases left unmatched: 1. This CDR3 comprises 13 residues. CDR1 and CDR2 from the germline V gene are MNHEY and SMNVEV (reference sequence). CDR3 in DNA: TGTGCCAGCAGTTTGGGGACAGGGGATGGCTACACCTTC. Its protein product is CASSLGTGDGYTF.

The V and J genes are TRBV7-9 and TRBJ2-7, with D perhaps being TRBD1 or TRBD2 (6 bases each). The CDR3 is 15 amino acids. The V end lost 2 bases, the J end lost 2 bases, and 13 bases lay between the germline ends. Germline V gene lookup returns CDR1 SEHNR and CDR2 FQNEAQ (reference sequence). CDR3 in amino acids: CASSLLGGKAYEQYF. CDR3 nucleotides: TGTGCCAGCAGCTTATTAGGGGGGAAGGCCTACGAGCAGTACTTC.

V usage is TRBV7-9 and J usage is TRBJ1-5; TRBD1 matches at 7 bases. Germline loops: CDR1 SEHNR, CDR2 FQNEAQ (reference sequence). The CDR3 length is 14 residues. V gave up 5 bases and J gave up 3 bases; unmatched junction bases: 4. The CDR3 sequence is CASSQQGPNQPQHF. As DNA, the CDR3 is TGTGCCAGCAGCCAACAGGGGCCCAATCAGCCCCAGCATTTT.